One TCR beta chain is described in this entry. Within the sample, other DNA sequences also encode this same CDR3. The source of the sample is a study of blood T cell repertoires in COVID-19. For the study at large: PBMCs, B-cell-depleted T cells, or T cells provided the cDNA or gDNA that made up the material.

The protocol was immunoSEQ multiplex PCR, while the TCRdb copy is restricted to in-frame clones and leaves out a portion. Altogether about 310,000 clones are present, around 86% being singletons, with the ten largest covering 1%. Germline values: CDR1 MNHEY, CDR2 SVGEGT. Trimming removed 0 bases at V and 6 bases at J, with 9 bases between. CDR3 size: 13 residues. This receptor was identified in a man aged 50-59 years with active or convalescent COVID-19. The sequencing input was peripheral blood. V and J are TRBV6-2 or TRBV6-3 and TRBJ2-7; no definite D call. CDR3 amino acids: CASSYSSVREQYF. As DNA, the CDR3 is TGTGCCAGCAGTTACTCTTCCGTCCGCGAGCAGTACTTC.